The entry below gives a single T cell receptor (beta chain) sequence along with its context. No antigen is known for it. No base quality values were provided; no much bigger clone lies one nucleotide off. From the cysteine through the phenylalanine, the CDR3 covers 20 amino acids. Kept here is only the CDR3 DNA, which spans 60 bases and is read in frame from base 1. CDR1 and CDR2 were assigned from the germline V gene as SGHVS and FNYEAQ. Trimmed from V: 4 bases; trimmed from J: 4 bases; junction bases lacking a gene match: 15. The data were taken from a study of blood T cell repertoires in COVID-19 (dated by TCRdb to 2018 to 2020). Regarding the study in general: Samples from collaborators originated in the United States, Italy and Spain and spanned both the acute and convalescent phases of COVID-19. Sample metadata almost always included a de-identified subject ID, COVID-19 status, age in years and sex. The material from the prospective study consisted of cDNA or gDNA derived from T cells, B-cell-depleted T cells, or PBMCs. A freely available public database, intended as a resource for researchers studying the immune response to SARS-CoV-2, is where the repertoires were released. The dataset comprised deeply sampled blood TCRbeta repertoires from subjects exposed to, actively infected with, or recovered from COVID-19. Samples were obtained from the ongoing ImmuneRACE study (first 160 participants) and from 1,254 subjects provided by 6 global collaborators. Where available, HLA class I and class II types were taken from metadata supplied by the sample provider and were not determined by assay-based typing. The full study reports these points: The amount of clinical and demographic metadata varied by source and participant and was provided uncurated.

Each collaborating institution followed its own protocols to collect whole blood in K2EDTA tubes. For TCRbeta analysis, collaborator samples were shipped as frozen whole blood, as isolated PBMCs, or as DNA extracted from either sample type. TCRbeta CDR3 regions were amplified from genomic DNA by means of the immunoSEQ Assay, a bias-controlled multiplex PCR. The authors' pipeline ran thus. The number of nucleated cells in each sample was estimated by amplification of reference gene primers within the assay. To quantify the absolute abundance of each unique TCRbeta CDR3 rearrangement, sequence reads were collapsed and filtered. Productive Simpson clonality was computed per sample as the square root of Simpson's diversity index over productive rearrangements. TCRdb stores this immuneACCESS table with in-frame sequences only. Part of the clones is absent; in the studies checked, under half of the shortfall reflects unresolved V genes, and no reason is known for the rest. The DNA gave D and trimming, while V, J and clone size come from that table. The sample profile shows a few hundred thousand clones; around 85% of them were found once. Roughly 3.9% of the sample rests with the top ten.

The origin of this receptor is a woman aged 18-35 years with acute or convalescent COVID-19. Sequencing was done on a sample of peripheral blood. Recombination joined TRBV7-6 with TRBJ2-2; 13 middle bases align to TRBD2. The nucleotide sequence is given as TGTGCCAGCAGCTCAAGCCCCCGGACTAGCGGGAGTCGTGGCACCGGGGAGCTGTTTTTT. Protein translation: CASSSSPRTSGSRGTGELFF.